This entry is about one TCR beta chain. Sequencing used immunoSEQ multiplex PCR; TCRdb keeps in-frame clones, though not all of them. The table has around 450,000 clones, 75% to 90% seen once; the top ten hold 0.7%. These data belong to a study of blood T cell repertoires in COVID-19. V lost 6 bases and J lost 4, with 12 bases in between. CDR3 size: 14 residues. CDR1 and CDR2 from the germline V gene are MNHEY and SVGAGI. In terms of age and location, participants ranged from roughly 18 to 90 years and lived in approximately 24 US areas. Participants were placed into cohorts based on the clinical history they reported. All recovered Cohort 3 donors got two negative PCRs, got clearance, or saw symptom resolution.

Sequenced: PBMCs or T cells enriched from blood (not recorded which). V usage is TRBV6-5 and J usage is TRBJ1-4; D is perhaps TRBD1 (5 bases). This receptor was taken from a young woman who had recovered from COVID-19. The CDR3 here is CASRGDRHNEKLFF. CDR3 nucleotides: TGTGCCAGCAGAGGAGACAGACATAATGAAAAACTGTTTTTT.